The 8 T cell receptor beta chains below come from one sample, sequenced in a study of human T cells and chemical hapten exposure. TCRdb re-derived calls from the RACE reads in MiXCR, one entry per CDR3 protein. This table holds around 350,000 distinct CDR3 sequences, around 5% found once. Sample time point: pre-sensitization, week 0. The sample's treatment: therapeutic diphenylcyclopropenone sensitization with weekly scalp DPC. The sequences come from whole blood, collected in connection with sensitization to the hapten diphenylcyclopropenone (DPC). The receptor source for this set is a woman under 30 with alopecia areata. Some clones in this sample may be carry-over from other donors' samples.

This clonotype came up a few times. The CDR3 sequence is CASSQEPSLGLAGFPNTGELFF. CDR3 nucleotides: TGTGCCAGCAGCCAAGAGCCCTCCCTGGGACTAGCGGGGTTTCCGAACACCGGGGAGCTGTTTTTT. The chain employs TRBV3-1 and TRBJ2-2; TRBD2 aligns across 13 bases. The CDR3 is 22 residues long. Germline V gene data show CDR1 as LGHDT and CDR2 as YNNKEL (reference sequence). V trimming: 0 bases; J trimming: 0 bases; junction bases outside the gene matches: 13.

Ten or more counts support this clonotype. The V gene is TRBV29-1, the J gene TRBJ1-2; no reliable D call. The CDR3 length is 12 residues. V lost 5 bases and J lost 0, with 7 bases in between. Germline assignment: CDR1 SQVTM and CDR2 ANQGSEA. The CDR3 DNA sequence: TGCAGCGTTCCCCTTTCTAACTATGGCTACACCTTC. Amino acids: CSVPLSNYGYTF.

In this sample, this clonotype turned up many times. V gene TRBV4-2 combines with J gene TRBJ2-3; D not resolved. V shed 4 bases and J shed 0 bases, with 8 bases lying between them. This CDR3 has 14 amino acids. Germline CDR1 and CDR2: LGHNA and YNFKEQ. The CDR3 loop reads CASSPRSSTDTQYF. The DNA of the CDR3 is TGTGCCAGCAGCCCCCGGTCCAGCACAGATACGCAGTATTTT.

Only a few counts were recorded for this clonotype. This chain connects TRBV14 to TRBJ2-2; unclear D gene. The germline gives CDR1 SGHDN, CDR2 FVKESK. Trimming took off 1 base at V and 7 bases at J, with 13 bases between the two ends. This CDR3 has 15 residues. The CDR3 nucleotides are TGTGCCAGCAGCCAAGTGATAGGTGGTGGCGGGGAGCTGTTTTTT. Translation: CASSQVIGGGGELFF.

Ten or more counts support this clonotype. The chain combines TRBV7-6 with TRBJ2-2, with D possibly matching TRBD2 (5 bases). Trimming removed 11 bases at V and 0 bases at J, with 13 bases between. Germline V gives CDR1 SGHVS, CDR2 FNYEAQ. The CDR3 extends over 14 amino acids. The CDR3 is CAVSEEANTGELFF. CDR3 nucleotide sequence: TGTGCCGTTTCTGAGGAGGCGAACACCGGGGAGCTGTTTTTT.

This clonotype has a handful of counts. The CDR3 reads CASSLKPSGLRLQETQYF. DNA for the CDR3: TGTGCCAGCTCCCTAAAGCCCTCCGGTCTTCGCCTCCAAGAGACCCAGTACTTC. V usage is TRBV6-1 and J usage is TRBJ2-5; D not resolved. The germline V gene encodes CDR1 MNHNS and CDR2 SASEGT. The CDR3 covers 18 residues. Deletions cut 8 bases from V and 1 base from J, with 26 bases between.

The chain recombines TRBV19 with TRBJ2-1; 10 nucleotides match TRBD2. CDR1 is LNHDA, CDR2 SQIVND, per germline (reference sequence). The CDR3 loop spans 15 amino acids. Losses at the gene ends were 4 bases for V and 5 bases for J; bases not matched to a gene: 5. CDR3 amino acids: CASSSSSGGHNEQFF. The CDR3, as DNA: TGTGCCAGTAGTAGCTCTAGCGGGGGACACAATGAGCAGTTCTTC.

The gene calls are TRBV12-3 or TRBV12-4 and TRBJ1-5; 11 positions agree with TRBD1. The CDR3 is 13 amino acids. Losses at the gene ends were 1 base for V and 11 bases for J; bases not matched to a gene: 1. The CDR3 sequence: CASSLVGQGAQHF. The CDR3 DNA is TGTGCCAGCAGTTTAGTGGGACAGGGGGCCCAGCATTTT.